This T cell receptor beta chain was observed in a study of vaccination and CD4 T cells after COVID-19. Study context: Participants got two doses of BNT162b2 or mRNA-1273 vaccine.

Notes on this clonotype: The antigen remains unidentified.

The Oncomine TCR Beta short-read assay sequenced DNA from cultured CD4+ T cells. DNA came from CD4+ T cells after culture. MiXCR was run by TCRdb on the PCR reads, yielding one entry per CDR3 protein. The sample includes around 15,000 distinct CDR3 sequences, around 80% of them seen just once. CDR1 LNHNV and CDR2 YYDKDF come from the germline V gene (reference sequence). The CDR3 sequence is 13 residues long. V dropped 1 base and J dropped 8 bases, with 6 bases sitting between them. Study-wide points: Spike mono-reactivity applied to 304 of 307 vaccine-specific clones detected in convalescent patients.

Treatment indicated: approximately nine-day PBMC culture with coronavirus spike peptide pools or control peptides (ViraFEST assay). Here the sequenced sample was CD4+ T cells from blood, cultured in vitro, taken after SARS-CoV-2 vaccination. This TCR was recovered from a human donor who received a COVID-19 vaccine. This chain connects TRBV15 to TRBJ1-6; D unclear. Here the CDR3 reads CATSRAEDSPLHF. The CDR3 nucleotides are TGTGCCACCAGCAGAGCTGAGGATTCACCCCTCCACTTT. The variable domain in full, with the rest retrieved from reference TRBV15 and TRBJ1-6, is DAMVIQNPRYQVTQFGKPVTLSCSQTLNHNVMYWYQQKSSQAPKLLFHYYDKDFNNEADTPDNFQSRRPNTSFCFLDIRSPGLGDTAMYLCATSRAEDSPLHFGNGTRLTVT.